In this sample, the clone carrying this TCR beta chain turned up once. Its antigen is not identified. This sample was included in a study of Tregs in tolerant kidney transplant recipients. Notes on the study in general: Nucleotide sequences could not be compared across some patients' samples due to primer changes.

Only in-frame clones appear in the TCRdb table, and some are missing; sequencing was by immunoSEQ multiplex PCR. The data contain 90,000 or so clones, over 85% of them singletons. The CDR3 contains 12 residues. The germline gives CDR1 SNHLY, CDR2 FYNNEI. With 8 bases removed from V and 0 bases from J, the gap between germline ends came to 7 bases. Mixed chimerism was transient after nonmyeloablative marrow transplants from related graft donors. Unstimulated regulatory T cells (CD4+CD25+CD127-), CD4+CD25- non-regulatory cells, CD4 and CD8 cells were FACS-sorted from thawed PBMCs. The sample consisted of CD4+ T cells from blood (PBMCs), taken 12 months after the transplant. The receptor was isolated from a human patient who received a combined kidney and bone marrow transplant. Some T cells here may be from the graft donor. The chain has TRBV2 and TRBJ2-5; no firm D call. The CDR3 protein is CASCHYQETQYF. The CDR3 region has the DNA TGTGCCAGCTGCCACTACCAAGAGACCCAGTACTTC. Drawing the rest from reference TRBV2 and TRBJ2-5, the complete variable domain is EPEVTQTPSHQVTQMGQEVILRCVPISNHLYFYWYRQILGQKVEFLVSFYNNEISEKSEIFDDQFSVERPDGSNFTLKIRSTKLEDSAMYFCASCHYQETQYFGPGTRLLVL.